This entry concerns a single T cell receptor beta chain. Its cognate antigen is unknown. Regarding time point: after dendritic cell vaccination, including at tumor progression/relapse. Selection required adequate fresh-frozen tumor tissue plus more than two years' survival data. The sample originates from a study of glioma-infiltrating T cells after dendritic cell vaccination. Study-level points and caveats: Patients with more pretreatment TILs had longer time to progression and survival. Few patients contributed both blood and tumor specimens.

Deletions cut 6 bases from V and 8 bases from J, with 14 bases between. This CDR3 contains 14 residues. Germline CDR1 MNHEY, CDR2 SMNVEV (reference sequence). Produced via immunoSEQ multiplex PCR; TCRdb's table is partial and in-frame only. The sample lists roughly 88,000 clones, 75% to 85% seen once, with approximately 2% in the top ten. The input for sequencing was blood, taken after dendritic cell vaccination. This receptor was obtained from a human donor with glioblastoma. The chain couples TRBV27 to TRBJ1-6; a weak D match, TRBD1 (6 bases). The CDR3 here is CASRATGYDSPLHF. The CDR3 nucleotides read TGTGCCAGCAGAGCTACAGGGTATGATTCACCCCTCCACTTT.